A selection of T cell receptor beta chains follows, all from one sample in a study of T-cell memory formation after mild COVID-19. MiXCR was run by TCRdb on the 5' RACE reads, yielding one entry per CDR3 protein. This table has about 350,000 distinct CDR3 sequences, around 20% appearing once. The sample was PBMCs or a T cell subset sorted from them (not recorded which). These receptors were collected from a young man who had mild COVID-19 (a few samples of this study predate the infection). Cell type and time point are not known. CDR3s include the opening cysteine and the closing phenylalanine or tryptophan. D genes are given only for firm matches. The listing skips clone size in some rows; elsewhere it reads once, few, many or a size class.

D gene	clone size	V gene	J gene	CDR3 protein	CDR3 DNA
NA	many	TRBV4-1	TRBJ2-1	CASSQDRETRQFF	TGCGCCAGCAGCCAAGATAGGGAGACCAGGCAGTTCTTC
NA	NA	TRBV5-1	TRBJ1-1	CASSLAPGNTEAFF	TGTGCCAGCAGCTTAGCGCCGGGGAACACTGAAGCTTTCTTT
NA	many	TRBV7-3	TRBJ1-6	CASSLQNNSPLHF	TGTGCCAGCAGCTTACAAAATAATTCACCCCTCCACTTT
NA	NA	TRBV5-1	TRBJ1-1	CASSLDTGGTEAFF	TGCGCCAGCAGCTTGGATACAGGAGGAACTGAAGCTTTCTTT
TRBD2	few	TRBV5-1	TRBJ2-2	CASSSPSGGAGGELFF	TGCGCCAGCAGCTCGCCTAGCGGGGGGGCCGGCGGGGAGCTGTTTTTT
NA	NA	TRBV2	TRBJ2-2	CASTSGLQNTGELFF	TGTGCCAGCACCTCGGGACTTCAGAACACCGGGGAGCTGTTTTTT
NA	few	TRBV20-1	TRBJ1-1	CSARDRRGGTEAFF	TGCAGTGCTAGAGATCGACGGGGCGGAACTGAAGCTTTCTTT
NA	NA	TRBV5-1	TRBJ2-3	CASSLDPDTQYF	TGCGCCAGCAGCTTGGACCCAGATACGCAGTATTTT
TRBD1	few	TRBV9	TRBJ1-1	CASSARQGGGTEAFF	TGTGCCAGCAGCGCCCGACAGGGGGGGGGCACTGAAGCTTTCTTT
TRBD1	once	TRBV6-5	TRBJ2-2	CASSYSGTGITGELFF	TGTGCCAGCAGTTACAGCGGGACAGGGATTACCGGGGAGCTGTTTTTT
NA	few	TRBV12-3/TRBV12-4	TRBJ1-3	CASSQVSAGNTIYF	TGTGCCAGCAGCCAAGTGTCGGCTGGAAACACCATATATTTT
NA	NA	TRBV12-3/TRBV12-4	TRBJ1-2	CASSPFRGAGGYTF	TGTGCCAGCAGCCCCTTTCGTGGGGCGGGAGGCTACACCTTC
NA	NA	TRBV5-1	TRBJ1-1	CASSLVGNSEAFF	TGCGCCAGCAGCTTGGTGGGGAACTCTGAAGCTTTCTTT
NA	NA	TRBV5-1	TRBJ2-7	CASSLGEGAIYEQYF	TGCGCCAGCAGCCTGGGGGAGGGGGCAATTTACGAGCAGTACTTC
TRBD2	few	TRBV13	TRBJ2-1	CASSLGRGGAGYEQFF	TGTGCCAGCAGCTTAGGCCGGGGAGGAGCGGGGTATGAGCAGTTCTTC
NA	NA	TRBV7-2	TRBJ2-3	CASSLGLWASTDTQYF	TGTGCCAGCAGCTTAGGACTCTGGGCTAGCACAGATACGCAGTATTTT
TRBD1	once	TRBV5-1	TRBJ2-3	CASSWTRQGADTQYF	TGCGCCAGCAGCTGGACTAGACAGGGGGCAGATACGCAGTATTTT
NA	NA	TRBV18	TRBJ2-6	CASSPLGTVANVLTF	TGTGCCAGCTCACCACTGGGGACTGTGGCCAACGTCCTGACTTTC
NA	NA	TRBV5-1	TRBJ1-2	CASSLFLNTGYTF	TGCGCCAGCAGCTTGTTTTTAAACACTGGCTACACCTTC
NA	few	TRBV12-3/TRBV12-4	TRBJ2-5	CASSPPDRVETQYF	TGTGCCAGCAGTCCGCCGGACAGAGTAGAGACCCAGTACTTC
TRBD1	few	TRBV27	TRBJ1-2	CASSLSPDRAGGYTF	TGTGCCAGCAGTTTATCCCCGGACAGGGCTGGGGGCTACACCTTC
NA	NA	TRBV5-7	TRBJ2-3	CASSLDCLGLPSTDTQYF	TGTGCCAGCAGCTTGGACTGCCTCGGACTCCCTAGCACAGATACGCAGTATTTT
NA	NA	TRBV7-2	TRBJ2-3	CASSLGYRGADTQYF	TGTGCCAGCAGCTTAGGATATCGGGGCGCAGATACGCAGTATTTT
TRBD2	few	TRBV18	TRBJ2-7	CASSPRASGSYEQYF	TGTGCCAGCTCACCCCGAGCTAGCGGGAGCTACGAGCAGTACTTC
NA	NA	TRBV2	TRBJ2-2	CASLQGWAGELFF	TGTGCCAGCCTACAGGGTTGGGCCGGGGAGCTGTTTTTT
NA	few	TRBV11-2	TRBJ2-3	CASRNPATDTQYF	TGTGCCAGCAGGAACCCCGCCACAGATACGCAGTATTTT
TRBD1	NA	TRBV15	TRBJ1-4	CATSRETGTENEKLFF	TGTGCCACCAGCAGAGAAACCGGGACAGAGAATGAAAAACTGTTTTTT
TRBD2	few	TRBV6-2/TRBV6-3	TRBJ2-1	CASRRLAGGPPIDEQFF	TGTGCCAGCAGGCGACTAGCGGGGGGGCCTCCGATAGATGAGCAGTTCTTC
NA	few	TRBV30	TRBJ1-6	CAWTAGRPVNSPLHF	TGTGCCTGGACCGCGGGACGCCCGGTCAATTCACCCCTCCACTTT
TRBD1	NA	TRBV6-2/TRBV6-3	TRBJ2-6	CASSSRDRGSGANVLTF	TGTGCCAGCAGCTCCCGGGACAGGGGCTCTGGGGCCAACGTCCTGACTTTC
NA	few	TRBV3-1	TRBJ2-1	CASSFLTRGLNEQFF	TGTGCCAGCAGCTTCCTGACTAGGGGGCTCAATGAGCAGTTCTTC
TRBD1	NA	TRBV10-3	TRBJ2-5	CAIRQGALGETQYF	TGTGCCATCAGACAGGGGGCGCTTGGGGAGACCCAGTACTTC
NA	NA	TRBV6-2/TRBV6-3	TRBJ2-5	CASSYGGRETQYF	TGTGCCAGCAGTTATGGGGGACGGGAGACCCAGTACTTC
NA	many	TRBV6-1	TRBJ1-5	CASSPRRVPDQPQHF	TGTGCCAGCAGTCCCCGGAGGGTCCCCGATCAGCCCCAGCATTTT
TRBD1	few	TRBV5-4	TRBJ1-1	CASSRPGQNWNTEAFF	TGTGCCAGCAGCCGTCCGGGACAGAACTGGAACACTGAAGCTTTCTTT
TRBD1	NA	TRBV7-8	TRBJ2-3	CASSPGTGVVSNTQYF	TGTGCCAGCAGCCCCGGGACAGGGGTTGTTTCTAATACGCAGTATTTT
NA	NA	TRBV6-2/TRBV6-3	TRBJ1-2	CASSYGHGYTF	TGTGCCAGCAGTTACGGCCATGGCTACACCTTC
NA	NA	TRBV20-1	TRBJ1-1	CSARDRFRWVWATEAFF	TGCAGTGCTAGAGATCGGTTCAGGTGGGTGTGGGCCACTGAAGCTTTCTTT
NA	few	TRBV27	TRBJ1-6	CASSLSLLSPLHF	TGTGCCAGCAGTCTATCGCTCCTCTCACCCCTCCACTTT
NA	few	TRBV20-1	TRBJ1-5	CSARVAGSYSNQPQHF	TGCAGTGCTAGGGTTGCAGGGTCGTATAGCAATCAGCCCCAGCATTTT
NA	few	TRBV3-1	TRBJ1-2	CASSQGAGTPNYGYTF	TGTGCCAGCAGCCAAGGAGCTGGGACACCCAACTATGGCTACACCTTC
NA	NA	TRBV19	TRBJ2-1	CASRRAGATWDEQFF	TGTGCCAGCCGGCGGGCGGGGGCTACCTGGGATGAGCAGTTCTTC
NA	few	TRBV25-1	TRBJ2-5	CASARQGSETQYF	TGTGCCAGCGCTCGCCAGGGGTCGGAGACCCAGTACTTC
NA	NA	TRBV7-9	TRBJ2-5	CASSSFRETQYF	TGTGCCAGCAGCTCGTTTAGAGAGACCCAGTACTTC
NA	NA	TRBV3-1	TRBJ2-2	CASTHSADYTGELFF	TGTGCCAGCACCCACTCAGCGGATTACACCGGGGAGCTGTTTTTT
TRBD2	few	TRBV5-6	TRBJ2-2	CASSLFPRLAGQTGELFF	TGTGCCAGCAGCTTGTTCCCCCGACTAGCGGGTCAGACCGGGGAGCTGTTTTTT
NA	few	TRBV7-2	TRBJ1-2	CASSLNMGQASYTF	TGTGCCAGCAGCTTAAACATGGGGCAGGCAAGCTACACCTTC
NA	few	TRBV7-2	TRBJ2-4	CASSLARTAKNIQYF	TGTGCCAGCAGCTTAGCGAGGACAGCCAAAAACATTCAGTACTTC
TRBD2	few	TRBV5-1	TRBJ2-3	CASSARTSGVYNTDTQYF	TGCGCCAGCAGCGCAAGGACTAGCGGGGTCTATAATACAGATACGCAGTATTTT
NA	few	TRBV20-1	TRBJ1-1	CSVRDGRAEAFF	TGCAGTGTTAGGGACGGTCGAGCTGAAGCTTTCTTT
NA	NA	TRBV20-1	TRBJ2-3	CSGARGAKDTQYF	TGCAGTGGGGCCAGGGGGGCAAAAGATACGCAGTATTTT
TRBD2	NA	TRBV4-1	TRBJ2-3	CASSHHTLAGAGADTQYF	TGCGCCAGCAGCCACCACACTCTAGCGGGGGCGGGGGCAGATACGCAGTATTTT
NA	few	TRBV7-6	TRBJ2-1	CASRNPGRTERDNEQFF	TGTGCCAGCAGAAACCCGGGCAGGACGGAGAGAGACAATGAGCAGTTCTTC
NA	NA	TRBV5-1	TRBJ1-1	CASSLWGSTEAFF	TGCGCCAGCAGCTTATGGGGCAGCACTGAAGCTTTCTTT